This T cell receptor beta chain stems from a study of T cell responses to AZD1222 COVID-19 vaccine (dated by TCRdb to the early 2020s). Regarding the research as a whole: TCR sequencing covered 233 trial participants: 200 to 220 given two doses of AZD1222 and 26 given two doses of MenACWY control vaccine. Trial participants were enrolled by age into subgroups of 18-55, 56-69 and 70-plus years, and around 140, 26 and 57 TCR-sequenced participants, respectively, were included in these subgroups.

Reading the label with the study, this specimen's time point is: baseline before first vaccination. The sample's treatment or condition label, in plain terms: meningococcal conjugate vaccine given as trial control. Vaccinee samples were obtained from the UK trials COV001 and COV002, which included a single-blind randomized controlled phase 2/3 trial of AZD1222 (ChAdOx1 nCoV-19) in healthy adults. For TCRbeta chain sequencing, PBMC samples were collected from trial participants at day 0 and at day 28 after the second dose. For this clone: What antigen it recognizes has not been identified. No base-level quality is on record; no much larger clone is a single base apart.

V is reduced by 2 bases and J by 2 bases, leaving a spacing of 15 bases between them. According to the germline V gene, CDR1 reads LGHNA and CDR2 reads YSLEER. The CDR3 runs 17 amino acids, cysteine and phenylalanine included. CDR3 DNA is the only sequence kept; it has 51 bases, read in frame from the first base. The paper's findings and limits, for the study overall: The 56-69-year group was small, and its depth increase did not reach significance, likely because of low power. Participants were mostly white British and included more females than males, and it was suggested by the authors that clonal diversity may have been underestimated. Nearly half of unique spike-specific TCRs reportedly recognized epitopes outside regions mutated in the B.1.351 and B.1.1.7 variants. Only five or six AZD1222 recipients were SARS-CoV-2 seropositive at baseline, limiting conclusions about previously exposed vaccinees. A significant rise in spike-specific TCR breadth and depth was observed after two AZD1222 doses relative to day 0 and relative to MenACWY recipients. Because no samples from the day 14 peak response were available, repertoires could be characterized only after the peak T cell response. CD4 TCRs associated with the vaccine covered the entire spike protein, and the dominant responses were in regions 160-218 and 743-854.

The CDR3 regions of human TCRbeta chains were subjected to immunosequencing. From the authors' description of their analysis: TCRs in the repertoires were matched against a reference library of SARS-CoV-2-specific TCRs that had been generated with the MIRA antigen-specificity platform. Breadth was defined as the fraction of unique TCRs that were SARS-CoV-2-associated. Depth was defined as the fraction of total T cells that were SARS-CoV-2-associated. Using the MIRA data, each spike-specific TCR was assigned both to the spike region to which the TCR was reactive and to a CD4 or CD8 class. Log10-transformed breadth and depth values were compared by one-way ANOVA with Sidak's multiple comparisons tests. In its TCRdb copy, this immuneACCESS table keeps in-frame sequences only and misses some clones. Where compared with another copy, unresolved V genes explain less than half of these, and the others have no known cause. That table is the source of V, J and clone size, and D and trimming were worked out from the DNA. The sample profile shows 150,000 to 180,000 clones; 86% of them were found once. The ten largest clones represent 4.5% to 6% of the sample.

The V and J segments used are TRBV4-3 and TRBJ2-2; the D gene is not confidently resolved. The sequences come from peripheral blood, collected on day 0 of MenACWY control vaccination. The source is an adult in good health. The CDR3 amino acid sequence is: CASSQNLGNFNTGELFF. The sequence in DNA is TGCGCCAGCAGCCAAAACCTTGGCAACTTTAACACCGGGGAGCTGTTTTTT.